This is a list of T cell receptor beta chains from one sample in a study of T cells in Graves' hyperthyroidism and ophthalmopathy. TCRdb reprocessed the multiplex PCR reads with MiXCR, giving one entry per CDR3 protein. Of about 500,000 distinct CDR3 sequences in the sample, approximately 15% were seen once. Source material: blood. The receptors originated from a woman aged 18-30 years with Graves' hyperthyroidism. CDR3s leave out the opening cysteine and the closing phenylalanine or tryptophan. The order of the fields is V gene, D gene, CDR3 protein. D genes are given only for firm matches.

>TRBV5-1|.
ASSLGTDHYGYT
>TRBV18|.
ASSPTSGGSSYEQY
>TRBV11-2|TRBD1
ASSDLGQGQGYGYT
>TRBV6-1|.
ASSEGMGAETQY
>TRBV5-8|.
ASSLGQSGTDTQY
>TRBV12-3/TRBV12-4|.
ASSRTSTAGYEQY
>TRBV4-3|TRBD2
ASSQVRGGPVAYEQY
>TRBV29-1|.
SVGLSVNTGELF
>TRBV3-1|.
ASSQGATGIANYGYT
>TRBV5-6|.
ASSLSREYEQF
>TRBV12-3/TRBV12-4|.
ASSFRIVGNQGTEAF
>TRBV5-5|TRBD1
ASSPGQGLFYEQY
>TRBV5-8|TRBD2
ASSLGLGQGTSGMGPYEQY
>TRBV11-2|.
ASSLRDSRYEQY
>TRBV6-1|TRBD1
ASSEQTGGYSYEQY
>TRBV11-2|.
ASSLGFTPKGQY
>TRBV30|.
AWMGRAGYGYT
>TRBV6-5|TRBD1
ASSFRTGGAYNYGYT
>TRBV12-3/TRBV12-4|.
ASTTGFSGNTIY
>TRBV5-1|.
ASSSGLRPGNTEAF
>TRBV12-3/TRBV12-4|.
ASSPPLGVGNTIY
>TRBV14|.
ASSQVAGAGSQQF
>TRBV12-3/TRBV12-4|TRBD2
ASSLRGGPTDTQY
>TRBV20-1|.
SAGEMFSVYNEQF
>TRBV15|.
ATRSRKGINQPQH
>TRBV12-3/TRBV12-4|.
ASSPRDETYNEQF
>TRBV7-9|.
ASRKPGHVNTGELF
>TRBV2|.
ASRPGPRAIY
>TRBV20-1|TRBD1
SARDVRGPGIYNEQF
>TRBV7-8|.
ASSLEAFSYEQY
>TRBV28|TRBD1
ASTGPGTGSYEQY
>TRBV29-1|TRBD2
SVEGGGGSSYNEQF